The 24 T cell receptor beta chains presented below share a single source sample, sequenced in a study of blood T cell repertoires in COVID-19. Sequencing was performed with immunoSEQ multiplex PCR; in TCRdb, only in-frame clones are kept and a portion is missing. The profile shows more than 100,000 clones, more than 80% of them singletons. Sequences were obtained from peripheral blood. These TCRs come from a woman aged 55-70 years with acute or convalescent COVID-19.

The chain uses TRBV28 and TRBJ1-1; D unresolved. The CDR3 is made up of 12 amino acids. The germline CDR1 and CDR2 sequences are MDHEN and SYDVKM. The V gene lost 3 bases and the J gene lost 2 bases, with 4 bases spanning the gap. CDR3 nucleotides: TGTGCCAGCAGTTTCCCTAACACTGAAGCTTTCTTT. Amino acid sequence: CASSFPNTEAFF. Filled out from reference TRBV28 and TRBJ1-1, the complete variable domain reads DVKVTQSSRYLVKRTGEKVFLECVQDMDHENMFWYRQDPGLGLRLIYFSYDVKMKEKGDIPEGYSVSREKKERFSLILESASTNQTSMYLCASSFPNTEAFFGQGTRLTVV.

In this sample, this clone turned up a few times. CDR3 bases: TGTGCCAGCAGTGAGGGATGGACAGGGCTGCGAGAGACCCAGTACTTC. Protein sequence: CASSEGWTGLRETQYF. The chain is built from TRBV6-1 and TRBJ2-5, with 8 bases matching TRBD1. The CDR3 sequence is 16 residues long. Trimming cost V 3 bases and J 4 bases; bases outside gene matches: 10. Germline-derived CDR1 and CDR2 are MNHNS and SASEGT.

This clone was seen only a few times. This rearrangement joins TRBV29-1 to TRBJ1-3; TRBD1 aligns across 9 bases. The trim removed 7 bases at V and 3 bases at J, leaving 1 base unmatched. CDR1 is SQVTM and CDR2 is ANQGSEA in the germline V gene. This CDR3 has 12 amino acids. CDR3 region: CSADRGGNTIYF. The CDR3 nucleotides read TGCAGCGCGGACAGGGGTGGAAACACCATATATTTT.

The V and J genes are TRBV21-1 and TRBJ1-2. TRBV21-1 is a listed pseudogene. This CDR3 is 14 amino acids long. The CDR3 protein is CASSKGLAGDGYTF. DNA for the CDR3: TGTGCCAGCAGCAAAGGTCTTGCGGGGGATGGCTACACCTTC.

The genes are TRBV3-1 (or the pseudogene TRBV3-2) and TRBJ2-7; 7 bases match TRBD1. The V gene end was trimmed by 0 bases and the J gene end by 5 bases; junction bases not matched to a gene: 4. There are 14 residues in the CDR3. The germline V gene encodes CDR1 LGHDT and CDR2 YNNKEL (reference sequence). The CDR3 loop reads CASSQDPTGNEQYF. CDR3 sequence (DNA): TGTGCCAGCAGCCAAGACCCGACAGGGAACGAGCAGTACTTC.

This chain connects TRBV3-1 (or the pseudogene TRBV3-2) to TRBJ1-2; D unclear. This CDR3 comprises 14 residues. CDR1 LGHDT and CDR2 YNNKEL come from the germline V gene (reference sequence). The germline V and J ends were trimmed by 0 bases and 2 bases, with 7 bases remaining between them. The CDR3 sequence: CASSQDSGNYGYTF. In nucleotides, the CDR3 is TGTGCCAGCAGCCAAGATTCCGGGAACTATGGCTACACCTTC.

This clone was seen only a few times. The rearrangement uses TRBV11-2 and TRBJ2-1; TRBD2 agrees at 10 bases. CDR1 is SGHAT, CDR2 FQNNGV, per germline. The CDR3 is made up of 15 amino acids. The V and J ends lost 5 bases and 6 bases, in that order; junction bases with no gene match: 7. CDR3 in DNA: TGTGCCAGCAGCCAGCGGTCTAGCGGGAGCAATGAGCAGTTCTTC. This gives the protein CASSQRSSGSNEQFF.

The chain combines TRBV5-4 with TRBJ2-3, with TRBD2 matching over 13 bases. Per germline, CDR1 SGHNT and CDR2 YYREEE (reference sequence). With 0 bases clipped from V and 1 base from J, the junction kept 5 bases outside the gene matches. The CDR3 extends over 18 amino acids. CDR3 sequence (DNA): TGTGCCAGCAGCTTGGCGGGACTAGCGGGACGGGGCACAGATACGCAGTATTTT. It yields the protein CASSLAGLAGRGTDTQYF.

CDR3 in amino acids: CASGDSRDQPQHF. DNA of the CDR3: TGTGCCAGTGGTGACAGTCGCGATCAGCCCCAGCATTTT. J is TRBJ1-5 and V is TRBV19, with a tentative D call TRBD1 (5 bases). Trimming stripped 8 bases from V and 5 bases from J, with 13 bases between. The V gene's germline CDR1 is LNHDA and CDR2 SQIVND (reference sequence). This CDR3 region has 13 residues.

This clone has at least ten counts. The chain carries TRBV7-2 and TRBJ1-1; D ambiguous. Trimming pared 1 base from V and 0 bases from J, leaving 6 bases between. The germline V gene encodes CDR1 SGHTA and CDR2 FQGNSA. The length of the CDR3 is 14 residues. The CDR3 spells CASSLVTLNTEAFF. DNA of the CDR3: TGTGCCAGCAGCTTAGTGACACTGAACACTGAAGCTTTCTTT. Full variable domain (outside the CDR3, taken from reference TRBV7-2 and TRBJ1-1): GAGVSQSPSNKVTEKGKDVELRCDPISGHTALYWYRQSLGQGLEFLIYFQGNSAPDKSGLPSDRFSAERTGGSVSTLTIQRTQQEDSAVYLCASSLVTLNTEAFFGQGTRLTVV.

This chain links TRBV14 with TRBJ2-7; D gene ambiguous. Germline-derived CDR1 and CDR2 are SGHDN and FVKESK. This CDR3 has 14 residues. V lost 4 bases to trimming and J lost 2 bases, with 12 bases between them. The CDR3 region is CASSPPGFPYEQYV. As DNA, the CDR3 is TGTGCCAGCAGCCCTCCGGGTTTTCCCTACGAGCAGTACGTC.

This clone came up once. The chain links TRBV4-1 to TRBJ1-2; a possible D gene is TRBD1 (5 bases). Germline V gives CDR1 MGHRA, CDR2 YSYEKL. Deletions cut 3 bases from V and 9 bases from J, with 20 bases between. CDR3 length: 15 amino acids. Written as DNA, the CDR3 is TGCGCCAGCAGCCAGTCCCATGGGCAGGGTAATAGCTACACCTTC. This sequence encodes CASSQSHGQGNSYTF.

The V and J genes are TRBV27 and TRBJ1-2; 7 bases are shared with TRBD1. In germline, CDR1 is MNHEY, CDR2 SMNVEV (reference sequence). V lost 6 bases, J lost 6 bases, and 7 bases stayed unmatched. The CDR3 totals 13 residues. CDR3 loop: CASRSPGTDGYTF. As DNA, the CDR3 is TGTGCCAGCAGAAGCCCCGGGACAGATGGCTACACCTTC.

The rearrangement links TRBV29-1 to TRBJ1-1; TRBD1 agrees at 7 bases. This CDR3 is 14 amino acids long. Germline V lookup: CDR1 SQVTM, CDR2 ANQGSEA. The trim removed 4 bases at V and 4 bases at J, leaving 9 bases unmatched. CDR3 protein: CSVGRGLGGTEAFF. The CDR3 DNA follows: TGCAGCGTTGGGAGGGGGCTTGGGGGCACTGAAGCTTTCTTT.

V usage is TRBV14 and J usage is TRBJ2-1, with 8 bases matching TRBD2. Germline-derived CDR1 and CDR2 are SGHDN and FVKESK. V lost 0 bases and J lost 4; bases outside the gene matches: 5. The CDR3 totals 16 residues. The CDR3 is CASSQDRTSFYNEQFF. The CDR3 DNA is TGTGCCAGCAGCCAAGATAGGACTAGCTTTTACAATGAGCAGTTCTTC.

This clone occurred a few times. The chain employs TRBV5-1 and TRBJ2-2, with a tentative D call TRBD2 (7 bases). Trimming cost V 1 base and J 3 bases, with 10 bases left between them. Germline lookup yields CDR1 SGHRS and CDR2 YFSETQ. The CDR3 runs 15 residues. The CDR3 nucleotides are TGCGCCAGCAGCTTGCCGGGGGGCTACACCGGGGAGCTGTTTTTT. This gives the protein CASSLPGGYTGELFF.

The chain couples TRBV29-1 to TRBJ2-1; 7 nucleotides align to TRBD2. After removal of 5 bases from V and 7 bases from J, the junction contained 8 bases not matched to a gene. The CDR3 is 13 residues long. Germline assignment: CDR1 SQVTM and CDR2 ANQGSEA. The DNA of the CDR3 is TGCAGCGTTCGGCGGGAGTTTGTTAATGAGCAGTTCTTC. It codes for CSVRREFVNEQFF.

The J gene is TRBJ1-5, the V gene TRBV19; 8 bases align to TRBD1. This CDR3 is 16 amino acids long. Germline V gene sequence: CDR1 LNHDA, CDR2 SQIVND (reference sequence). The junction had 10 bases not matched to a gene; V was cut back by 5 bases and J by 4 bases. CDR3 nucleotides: TGTGCCAGTAGTTCTTTCCAGGGGGCGCGTAATCAGCCCCAGCATTTT. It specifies CASSSFQGARNQPQHF. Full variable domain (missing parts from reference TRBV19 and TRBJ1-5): DGGITQSPKYLFRKEGQNVTLSCEQNLNHDAMYWYRQDPGQGLRLIYYSQIVNDFQKGDIAEGYSVSREKKESFPLTVTSAQKNPTAFYLCASSSFQGARNQPQHFGDGTRLSIL.

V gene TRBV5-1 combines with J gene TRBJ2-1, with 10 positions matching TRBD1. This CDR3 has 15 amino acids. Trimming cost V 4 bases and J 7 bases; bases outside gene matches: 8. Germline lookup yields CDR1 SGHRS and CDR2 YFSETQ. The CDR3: CASSHLGTGENEQFF. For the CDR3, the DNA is TGCGCCAGCAGCCATCTCGGGACAGGGGAAAATGAGCAGTTCTTC.

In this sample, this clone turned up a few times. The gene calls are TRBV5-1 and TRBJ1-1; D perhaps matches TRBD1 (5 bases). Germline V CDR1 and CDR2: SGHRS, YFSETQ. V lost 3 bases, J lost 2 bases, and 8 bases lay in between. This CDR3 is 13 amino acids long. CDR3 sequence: CASSWQGNTEAFF. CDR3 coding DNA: TGCGCCAGCAGCTGGCAGGGAAACACTGAAGCTTTCTTT.

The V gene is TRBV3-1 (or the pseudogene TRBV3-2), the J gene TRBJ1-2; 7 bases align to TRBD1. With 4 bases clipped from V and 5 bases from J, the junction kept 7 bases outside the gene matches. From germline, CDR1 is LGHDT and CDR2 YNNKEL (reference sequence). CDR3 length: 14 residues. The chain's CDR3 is CASSPGQDGYGYTF. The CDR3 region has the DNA TGTGCCAGCAGCCCAGGACAGGACGGGTATGGCTACACCTTC.

This CDR3 reads CASSTGTVNTGELFF. The CDR3 region has the DNA TGCGCCAGCAGTACCGGGACAGTGAACACCGGGGAGCTGTTTTTT. This chain connects TRBV5-1 to TRBJ2-2; 7 nucleotides align to TRBD1. CDR3 length equals 15 residues. V lost 5 bases, J lost 1 base, and 5 bases stayed unmatched. The germline CDR1 and CDR2 sequences are SGHRS and YFSETQ.

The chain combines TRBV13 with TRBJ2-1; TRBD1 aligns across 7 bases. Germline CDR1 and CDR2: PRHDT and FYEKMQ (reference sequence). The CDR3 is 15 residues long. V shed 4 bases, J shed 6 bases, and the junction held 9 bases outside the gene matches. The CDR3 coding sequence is TGTGCCAGCAGCTCTAGCCGGGACAGCCTCAATGAGCAGTTCTTC. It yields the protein CASSSSRDSLNEQFF.

The CDR3 here is CASSLTSGSTDTQYF. CDR3 DNA sequence: TGTGCCAGCAGCCTTACTAGCGGATCAACAGATACGCAGTATTTT. The chain carries TRBV7-9 and TRBJ2-3; 8 positions agree with TRBD2. The CDR3 loop spans 15 amino acids. Germline assignment: CDR1 SEHNR and CDR2 FQNEAQ (reference sequence). Trimming at V came to 5 bases and at J to 3 bases, leaving 7 bases not matched to a gene.